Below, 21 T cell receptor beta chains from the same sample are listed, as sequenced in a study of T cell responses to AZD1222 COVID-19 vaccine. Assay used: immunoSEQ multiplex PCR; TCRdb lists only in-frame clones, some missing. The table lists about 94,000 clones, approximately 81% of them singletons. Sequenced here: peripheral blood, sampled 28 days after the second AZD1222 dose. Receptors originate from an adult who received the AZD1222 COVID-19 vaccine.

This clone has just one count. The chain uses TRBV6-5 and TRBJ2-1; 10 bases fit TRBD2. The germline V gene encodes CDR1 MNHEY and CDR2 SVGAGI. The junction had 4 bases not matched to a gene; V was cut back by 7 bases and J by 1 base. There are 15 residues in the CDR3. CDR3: CASKRTSGSYNEQFF. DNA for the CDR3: TGTGCCAGCAAACGGACTAGCGGTTCCTACAATGAGCAGTTCTTC.

CDR3 nucleotide sequence: TGTGCCAGCAGCTTAGATTATTATAATTCACCCCTCCACTTT. This codes for CASSLDYYNSPLHF. The chain couples TRBV7-6 to TRBJ1-6; D is uncertain. The ends were cut back, 1 base at V and 4 bases at J, with 5 bases in the middle. The CDR3 is made up of 14 amino acids. Germline CDR1 is SGHVS and CDR2 is FNYEAQ.

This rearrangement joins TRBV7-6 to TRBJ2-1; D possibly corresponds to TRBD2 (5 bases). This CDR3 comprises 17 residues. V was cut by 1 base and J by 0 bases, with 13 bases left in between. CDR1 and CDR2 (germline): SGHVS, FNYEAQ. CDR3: CASSLDEGSSSYNEQFF. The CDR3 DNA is TGTGCCAGCAGCTTAGATGAGGGCTCTAGCTCCTACAATGAGCAGTTCTTC.

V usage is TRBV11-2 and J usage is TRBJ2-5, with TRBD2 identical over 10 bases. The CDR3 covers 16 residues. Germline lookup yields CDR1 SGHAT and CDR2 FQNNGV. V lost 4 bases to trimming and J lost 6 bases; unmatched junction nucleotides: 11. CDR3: CASSWPSGGVHQTQYF. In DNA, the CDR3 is TGTGCCAGCAGCTGGCCCAGCGGGGGGGTGCATCAGACCCAGTACTTC.

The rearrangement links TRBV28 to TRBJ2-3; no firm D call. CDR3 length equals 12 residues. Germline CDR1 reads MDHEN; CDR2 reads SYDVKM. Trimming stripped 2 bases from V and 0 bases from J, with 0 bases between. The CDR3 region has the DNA TGTGCCAGCAGTTTAAGCACAGATACGCAGTATTTT. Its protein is CASSLSTDTQYF.

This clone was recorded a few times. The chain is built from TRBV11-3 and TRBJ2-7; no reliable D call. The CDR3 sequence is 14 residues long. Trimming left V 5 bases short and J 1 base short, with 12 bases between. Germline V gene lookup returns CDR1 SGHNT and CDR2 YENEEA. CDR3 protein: CASSPMRNSYEQYF. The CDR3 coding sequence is TGTGCCAGCAGCCCCATGAGGAATTCCTACGAGCAGTACTTC. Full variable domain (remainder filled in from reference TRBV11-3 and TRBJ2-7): EAGVVQSPRYKIIEKKQPVAFWCNPISGHNTLYWYLQNLGQGPELLIRYENEEAVDDSQLPKDRFSAERLKGVDSTLKIQPAELGDSAVYLCASSPMRNSYEQYFGPGTRLTVT.

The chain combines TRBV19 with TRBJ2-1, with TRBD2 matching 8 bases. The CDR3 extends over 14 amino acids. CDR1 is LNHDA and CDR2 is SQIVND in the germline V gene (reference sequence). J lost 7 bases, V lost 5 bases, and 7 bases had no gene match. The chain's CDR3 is CASSLAGSWNEQFF. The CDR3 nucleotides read TGTGCCAGTAGTTTAGCGGGAAGTTGGAATGAGCAGTTCTTC.

The DNA of the CDR3 is TGCGCCAGCAGCTTGGCCGACACCTACACCGGGGAGCTGTTTTTT. This translates into CASSLADTYTGELFF. The rearrangement uses TRBV5-1 and TRBJ2-2; D ambiguous. CDR1 is SGHRS, CDR2 YFSETQ, per germline. The germline V and J ends were trimmed by 0 bases and 3 bases, with 9 bases remaining between them. The CDR3 is 15 residues long.

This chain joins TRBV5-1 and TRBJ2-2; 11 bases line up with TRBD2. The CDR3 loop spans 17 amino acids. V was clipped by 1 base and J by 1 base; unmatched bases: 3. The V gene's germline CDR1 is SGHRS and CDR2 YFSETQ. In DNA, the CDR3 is TGCGCCAGCAGCTTGAGACTAGCGGGGATGAACACCGGGGAGCTGTTTTTT. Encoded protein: CASSLRLAGMNTGELFF.

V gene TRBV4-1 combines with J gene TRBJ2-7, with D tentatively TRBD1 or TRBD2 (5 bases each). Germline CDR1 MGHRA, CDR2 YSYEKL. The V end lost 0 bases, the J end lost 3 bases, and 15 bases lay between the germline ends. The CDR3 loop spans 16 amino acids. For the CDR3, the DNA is TGCGCCAGCAGCCAAGATGAGGGACCAAAGGTCTACGAGCAGTACTTC. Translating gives CASSQDEGPKVYEQYF.

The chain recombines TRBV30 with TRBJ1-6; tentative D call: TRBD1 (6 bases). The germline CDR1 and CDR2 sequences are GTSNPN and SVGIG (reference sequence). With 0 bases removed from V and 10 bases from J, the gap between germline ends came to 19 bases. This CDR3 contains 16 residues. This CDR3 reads CAWSVRGPGHFSPLHF. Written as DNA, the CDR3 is TGTGCCTGGAGTGTACGGGGTCCGGGACACTTCTCACCCCTCCACTTT.

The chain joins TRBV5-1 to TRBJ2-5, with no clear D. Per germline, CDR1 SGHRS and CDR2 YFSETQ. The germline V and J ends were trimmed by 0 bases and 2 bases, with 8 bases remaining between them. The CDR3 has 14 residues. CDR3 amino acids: CASSLGAVQETQYF. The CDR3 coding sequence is TGCGCCAGCAGCTTGGGTGCAGTGCAAGAGACCCAGTACTTC.

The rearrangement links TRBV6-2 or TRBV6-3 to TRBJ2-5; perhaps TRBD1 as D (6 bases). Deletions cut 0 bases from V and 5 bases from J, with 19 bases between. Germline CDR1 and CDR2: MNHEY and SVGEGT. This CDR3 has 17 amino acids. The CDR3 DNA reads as TGTGCCAGCAGTTACTCCCTGGGTCTTGGGGACAAGGAGACCCAGTACTTC. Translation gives CASSYSLGLGDKETQYF.

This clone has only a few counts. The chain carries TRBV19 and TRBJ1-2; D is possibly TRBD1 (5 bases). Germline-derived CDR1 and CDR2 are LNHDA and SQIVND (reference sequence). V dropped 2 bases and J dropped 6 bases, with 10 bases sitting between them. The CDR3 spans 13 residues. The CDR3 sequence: CASSISGVDGYTF. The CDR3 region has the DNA TGTGCCAGTAGTATATCGGGGGTTGATGGCTACACCTTC.

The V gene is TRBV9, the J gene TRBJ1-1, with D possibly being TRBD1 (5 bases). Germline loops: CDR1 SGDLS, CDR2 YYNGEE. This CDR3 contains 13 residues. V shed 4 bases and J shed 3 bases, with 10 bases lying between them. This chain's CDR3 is CASSREGYTEAFF. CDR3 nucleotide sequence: TGTGCCAGCAGCCGAGAGGGGTACACTGAAGCTTTCTTT.

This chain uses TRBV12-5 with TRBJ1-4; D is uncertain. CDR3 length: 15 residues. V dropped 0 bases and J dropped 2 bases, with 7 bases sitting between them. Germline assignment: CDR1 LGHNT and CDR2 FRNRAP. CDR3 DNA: TGTGCTAGTGGTTTGGTGGACGCGACTAATGAAAAACTGTTTTTT. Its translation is CASGLVDATNEKLFF.

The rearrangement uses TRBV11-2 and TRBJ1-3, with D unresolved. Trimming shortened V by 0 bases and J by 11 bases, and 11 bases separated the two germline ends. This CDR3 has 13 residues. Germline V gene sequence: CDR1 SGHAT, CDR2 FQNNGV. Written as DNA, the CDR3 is TGTGCCAGCAGCTTAGAGGGTTTCAGTTCCATATATTTT. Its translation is CASSLEGFSSIYF.

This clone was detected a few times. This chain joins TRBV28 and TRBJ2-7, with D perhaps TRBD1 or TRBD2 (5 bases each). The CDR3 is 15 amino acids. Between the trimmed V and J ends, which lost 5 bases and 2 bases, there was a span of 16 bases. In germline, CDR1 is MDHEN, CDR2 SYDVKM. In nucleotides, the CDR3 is TGTGCCAGCAGTGGTGCTTGGGACCTTACCTACGAGCAGTACTTC. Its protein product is CASSGAWDLTYEQYF.

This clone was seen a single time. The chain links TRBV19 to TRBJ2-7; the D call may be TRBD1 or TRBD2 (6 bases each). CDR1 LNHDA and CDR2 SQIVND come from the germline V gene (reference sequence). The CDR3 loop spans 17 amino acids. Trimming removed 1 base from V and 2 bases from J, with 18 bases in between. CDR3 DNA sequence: TGTGCCAGTAGTATAGTGACGGGGGCGAATTTGGCCTACGAGCAGTACTTC. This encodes CASSIVTGANLAYEQYF.

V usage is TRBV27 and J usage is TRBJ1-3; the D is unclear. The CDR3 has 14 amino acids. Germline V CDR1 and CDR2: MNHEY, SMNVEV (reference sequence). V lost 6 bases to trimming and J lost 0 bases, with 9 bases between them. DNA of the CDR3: TGTGCCAGCAGCCCGTATAGCTCTGGAAACACCATATATTTT. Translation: CASSPYSSGNTIYF.

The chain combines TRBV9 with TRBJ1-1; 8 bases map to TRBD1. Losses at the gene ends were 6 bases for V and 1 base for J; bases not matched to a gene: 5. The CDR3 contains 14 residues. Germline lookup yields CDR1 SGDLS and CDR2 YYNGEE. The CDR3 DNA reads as TGTGCCAGCACTAAAACAGGGGGGAACACTGAAGCTTTCTTT. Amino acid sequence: CASTKTGGNTEAFF.